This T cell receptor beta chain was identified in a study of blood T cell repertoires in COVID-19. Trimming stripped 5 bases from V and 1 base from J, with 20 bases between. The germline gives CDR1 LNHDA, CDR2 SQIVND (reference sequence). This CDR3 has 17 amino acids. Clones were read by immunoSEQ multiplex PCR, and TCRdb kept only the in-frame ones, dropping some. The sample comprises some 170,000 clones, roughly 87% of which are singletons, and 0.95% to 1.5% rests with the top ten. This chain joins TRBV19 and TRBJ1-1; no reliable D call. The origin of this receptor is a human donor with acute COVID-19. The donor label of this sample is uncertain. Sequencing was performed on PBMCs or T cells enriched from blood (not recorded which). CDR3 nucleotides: TGTGCCAGTAGTCCTCATGCCCTGTTGGGAGGGAACACTGAAGCTTTCTTT. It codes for CASSPHALLGGNTEAFF.